This TCR beta chain derives from a study of cytomegalovirus exposure and HLA in healthy donors. Study information: Of all 360 or so donors who were genotyped, under 90% belonged to the Caucasian-associated ancestry cluster.

Trimming took 10 bases from V and 6 from J; bases not matched to a gene: 6. Germline V gives CDR1 MNHNS, CDR2 SASEGT. The CDR3 is made up of 13 amino acids. Study findings and constraints: The likely origin of a cluster of highly shared sequence variants was a sequencing artifact. Exclusion as indistinguishable affected some V segments, including TRBV6-2 and TRBV6-3.

These donors counted as nominally healthy when sampled, but unrecorded immune exposures were likely. PCR employed 60 Vbeta and 13 Jbeta primers. Method: immunoSEQ multiplex PCR; TCRdb's copy keeps in-frame clones and lacks some. Seen here are about 170,000 clones, around 62% observed once, and the top ten hold 2.5% to 3%. Concerning this clone: The antigen is undetermined.

This sequence was found in a man aged 35-49 years in good health and CMV-seronegative. The rearrangement links TRBV6-1 to TRBJ1-4, with 9 bases aligning to TRBD1. Sequences were obtained from PBMCs. CDR3: CATHRGRDEKLFF. The CDR3, as DNA: TGTGCCACCCACAGGGGGCGAGATGAAAAACTGTTTTTT.